Sequencing of this TCR beta chain was carried out in a study of identical twins. Study findings and constraints: Zero-insertion analyses could be partly confounded by invariant MAIT and iNKT cells. Fewer insertions were carried by abundant cord blood beta clonotypes, but none was seen in memory repertoires.

This clonotype was seen only a few times. What it binds is unknown. TCRdb re-analysed the 5' RACE reads in MiXCR, keeping a single row per CDR3 protein. There are 500,000 to 650,000 distinct CDR3 sequences in the sample; about 22% occur only once, and more than 0.4% lies in the top ten. The CDR3 has 13 residues. V lost 6 bases and J lost 4, with 13 bases in between. Looked up from germline, CDR1 is SNHLY and CDR2 is FYNNEI. In addition, the sample was reused for a study of yellow fever vaccine responses in identical twins.

The chain recombines TRBV2 with TRBJ2-7; possible D gene TRBD1, 6 bases. The sequenced sample consisted of CD4+ T cells sorted from blood. The origin of this receptor is a woman aged 18 to 35 in good health. The CDR3 loop reads CASRDTGFYEQYF. The CDR3 coding sequence is TGTGCCAGCAGGGATACAGGGTTTTACGAGCAGTACTTC.